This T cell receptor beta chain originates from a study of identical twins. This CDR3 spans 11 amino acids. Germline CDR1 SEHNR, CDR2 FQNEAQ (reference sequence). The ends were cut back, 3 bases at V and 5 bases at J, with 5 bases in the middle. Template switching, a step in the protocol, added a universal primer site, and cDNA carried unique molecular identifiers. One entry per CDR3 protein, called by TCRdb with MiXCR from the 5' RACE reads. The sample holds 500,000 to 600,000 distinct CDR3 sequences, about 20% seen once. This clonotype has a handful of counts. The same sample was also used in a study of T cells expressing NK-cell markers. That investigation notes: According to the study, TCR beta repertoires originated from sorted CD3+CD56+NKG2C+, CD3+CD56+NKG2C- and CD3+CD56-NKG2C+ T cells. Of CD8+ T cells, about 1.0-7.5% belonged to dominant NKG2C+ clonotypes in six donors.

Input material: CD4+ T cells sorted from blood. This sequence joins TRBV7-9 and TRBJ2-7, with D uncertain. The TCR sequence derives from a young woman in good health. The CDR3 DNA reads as TGTGCCAGCAGCTTTCGCCACGAGCAGTACTTC. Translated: CASSFRHEQYF.